The 25 T cell receptor beta chains presented below share a single source sample, sequenced in a study of a mutant IDH1 vaccine in newly diagnosed glioma. Indicated time point: baseline, week 1 (first vaccination visit). Regarding treatment: pre-vaccination baseline after standard-of-care therapy. Assay used: immunoSEQ multiplex PCR; TCRdb lists only in-frame clones, some missing. This sample has tens of thousands of clones, with 86% found just once. The source was PBMCs, collected from a glioma patient treated with radiotherapy, temozolomide or both. These receptors all come from a man between 35 and 55 years old with glioma.

The chain uses TRBV27 and TRBJ2-7; D possibly corresponds to TRBD1 (5 bases). The CDR3 is 15 residues long. Germline V gives CDR1 MNHEY, CDR2 SMNVEV (reference sequence). Trimming took off 5 bases at V and 0 bases at J, with 14 bases between the two ends. CDR3 residues: CASSPRQHSSYEQYF. The CDR3 DNA follows: TGTGCCAGCAGTCCCCGACAGCATAGCTCCTACGAGCAGTACTTC.

The J gene is TRBJ1-1, the V gene TRBV18; the D is unclear. CDR1 KGHSH and CDR2 LQKENI come from the germline V gene. Trimming left V 1 base short and J 5 bases short, with 8 bases between. The CDR3 length is 13 residues. The DNA of the CDR3 is TGTGCCAGCTCACCACGGGCAACTACTGAAGCTTTCTTT. It encodes CASSPRATTEAFF. The entire variable domain, with the rest obtained from reference TRBV18 and TRBJ1-1, is as follows: NAGVMQNPRHLVRRRGQEARLRCSPMKGHSHVYWYRQLPEEGLKFMVYLQKENIIDESGMPKERFSAEFPKEGPSILRIQQVVRGDSAAYFCASSPRATTEAFFGQGTRLTVV.

This clone has just one count. The chain combines TRBV11-3 with TRBJ2-7, with 9 bases fitting TRBD1. CDR3 length equals 15 residues. Germline V lookup: CDR1 SGHNT, CDR2 YENEEA. Trimming removed 5 bases from V and 6 bases from J; junction bases left unmatched: 11. CDR3: CASSPGTGNSGEQYF. The CDR3 nucleotides are TGTGCCAGCAGCCCCGGGACAGGGAATTCCGGCGAGCAGTACTTC.

The chain recombines TRBV18 with TRBJ2-7; D might be TRBD1 (5 bases). The germline V gene encodes CDR1 KGHSH and CDR2 LQKENI. The CDR3 length is 14 residues. Trimming removed 3 bases from V and 1 base from J, with 10 bases in between. The CDR3, as DNA: TGTGCCAGCTCACCGGCAGGGCAATCCTACGAGCAGTACTTC. Translating it yields CASSPAGQSYEQYF.

The chain uses TRBV10-3 and TRBJ2-1; D call uncertain. This CDR3 spans 12 amino acids. Germline-derived CDR1 and CDR2 are ENHRY and SYGVKD. With 10 bases removed from V and 3 bases from J, the gap between germline ends came to 10 bases. The CDR3 DNA follows: TGTGCCACCGGACGTTACTACAATGAGCAGTTCTTC. Protein: CATGRYYNEQFF.

The chain links TRBV6-6 to TRBJ2-3, with TRBD1 matching 7 bases. V trimming: 6 bases; J trimming: 4 bases; junction bases outside the gene matches: 7. CDR3 length equals 14 residues. CDR1 and CDR2 (germline): MNHNY, SVGAGI (reference sequence). The CDR3 reads CASRLTQGSDTQYF. CDR3 in DNA: TGTGCCAGCAGATTGACACAGGGGTCAGATACGCAGTATTTT.

The J gene is TRBJ2-5, the V gene TRBV6-4, with D maybe TRBD2 (5 bases). This CDR3 has 13 amino acids. Trimming stripped 3 bases from V and 3 bases from J, with 8 bases between. The germline V gene has CDR1 MRHNA and CDR2 SNTAGT. CDR3 region: CASSEKAEETQYF. DNA for the CDR3: TGTGCCAGCAGTGAAAAAGCGGAAGAGACCCAGTACTTC.

This clone was counted a few times. The rearrangement links TRBV7-8 to TRBJ2-7, with D possibly TRBD1 on 6 matching bases. The CDR3 consists of 13 residues. With 4 bases removed from V and 5 bases from J, the gap between germline ends came to 12 bases. Germline CDR1 SGHVS, CDR2 FQNEAQ. Here the CDR3 reads CASSSGQTHEQYF. The CDR3 DNA reads TGTGCCAGCAGCTCCGGACAGACTCACGAGCAGTACTTC. The full variable domain, with the rest looked up from reference TRBV7-8 and TRBJ2-7, is GAGVSQSPRYKVAKRGQDVALRCDPISGHVSLFWYQQALGQGPEFLTYFQNEAQLDKSGLPSDRFFAERPEGSVSTLKIQRTQQEDSAVYLCASSSGQTHEQYFGPGTRLTVT.

The V gene is TRBV7-9, the J gene TRBJ2-7; D is ambiguous. V dropped 5 bases and J dropped 0 bases, with 2 bases sitting between them. The CDR3 is made up of 11 amino acids. Germline loops: CDR1 SEHNR, CDR2 FQNEAQ (reference sequence). CDR3 sequence reads: CASSTSYEQYF. In DNA, the CDR3 is TGTGCCAGCAGCACCTCCTACGAGCAGTACTTC.

V gene TRBV4-1 combines with J gene TRBJ2-7; D could derive from TRBD1 or TRBD2 (5 bases each). The CDR3 is made up of 15 amino acids. Trimming shortened V by 1 base and J by 3 bases, and 13 bases separated the two germline ends. Germline loops: CDR1 MGHRA, CDR2 YSYEKL. The CDR3, as DNA: TGCGCCAGCAGCCAAGTCCCGAGAGGGGACTACGAGCAGTACTTC. Amino acids: CASSQVPRGDYEQYF.

The CDR3 region is CASSLSSTPTSEQYF. CDR3 bases: TGTGCCAGCAGCTTATCGTCCACCCCAACGTCCGAGCAGTACTTC. The chain employs TRBV11-2 and TRBJ2-7; no clear D gene. Germline V gives CDR1 SGHAT, CDR2 FQNNGV. This CDR3 comprises 15 residues. The V end lost 2 bases, the J end lost 6 bases, and 17 bases lay between the germline ends.

This sequence joins TRBV10-3 and TRBJ1-5, with D maybe TRBD1 (5 bases). V was shortened by 7 bases and J by 8 bases, with 15 bases between the two germline ends. Germline V CDR1 and CDR2: ENHRY, SYGVKD. The CDR3 has 13 amino acids. The CDR3 loop is CAIKAGQEKPQHF. Written as DNA, the CDR3 is TGTGCCATCAAAGCAGGGCAGGAGAAGCCCCAGCATTTT.

The chain has TRBV18 and TRBJ2-1, with no clear D. Germline-derived CDR1 and CDR2 are KGHSH and LQKENI. Trimming removed 6 bases at V and 10 bases at J, with 10 bases between. The CDR3 is 11 amino acids. The chain's CDR3 is CASSSNGEQFF. The CDR3 DNA reads as TGTGCCAGCTCCTCCAATGGGGAGCAGTTCTTC.

This clone showed up just a few times. The chain uses TRBV4-1 and TRBJ2-1; D not resolved. The CDR3 contains 16 residues. The germline V gene encodes CDR1 MGHRA and CDR2 YSYEKL. With 4 bases removed from V and 5 bases from J, the gap between germline ends came to 18 bases. CDR3 protein: CASSRVRSSWDNEQFF. As DNA, the CDR3 is TGCGCCAGCAGCCGTGTCCGGTCCTCTTGGGACAATGAGCAGTTCTTC.

V usage is TRBV6-5 and J usage is TRBJ1-3; TRBD1 might be the D (6 bases). CDR1 is MNHEY and CDR2 is SVGAGI in the germline V gene. This CDR3 contains 16 residues. Trimming shortened V by 2 bases and J by 7 bases, and 18 bases separated the two germline ends. CDR3 residues: CASSYAIQGAGNTIYF. The DNA for the CDR3 is TGTGCCAGCAGTTACGCCATACAGGGTGCAGGGAACACCATATATTTT.

The rearrangement joins TRBV7-8 to TRBJ1-5; D uncertain. The germline V gene encodes CDR1 SGHVS and CDR2 FQNEAQ. The V gene lost 1 base and the J gene lost 1 base, with 2 bases spanning the gap. This CDR3 spans 13 amino acids. DNA of the CDR3: TGTGCCAGCAGCTTAGAGAGCAATCAGCCCCAGCATTTT. This translates into CASSLESNQPQHF.

The rearrangement joins TRBV2 to TRBJ1-1; a weak D match, TRBD1 (6 bases). The V gene lost 3 bases and the J gene lost 6 bases, with 8 bases spanning the gap. This CDR3 contains 12 residues. Germline CDR1 SNHLY, CDR2 FYNNEI. This CDR3 reads CASSDWGPEAFF. The CDR3 DNA is TGTGCCAGCAGTGACTGGGGGCCTGAAGCTTTCTTT.

The rearrangement joins TRBV16 to TRBJ2-5; D gene uncertain. There are 14 residues in the CDR3. The germline gives CDR1 KGHSY, CDR2 FQNENV. The V gene lost 5 bases and the J gene lost 5 bases, with 15 bases spanning the gap. The chain's CDR3 is CASSRPQHRETQYF. CDR3 DNA sequence: TGTGCCAGCAGCAGACCCCAACATCGGGAGACCCAGTACTTC.

V and J are TRBV9 and TRBJ2-7, with 9 bases fitting TRBD1. Germline V gene sequence: CDR1 SGDLS, CDR2 YYNGEE. This CDR3 has 13 amino acids. The V and J ends lost 4 bases and 7 bases, in that order; junction bases with no gene match: 6. For the CDR3, the DNA is TGTGCCAGCAGCCAACAGGGGGCTGAGGAGCAGTACTTC. It encodes CASSQQGAEEQYF. The full variable domain, rest sourced from reference TRBV9 and TRBJ2-7, is DSGVTQTPKHLITATGQRVTLRCSPRSGDLSVYWYQQSLDQGLQFLIQYYNGEERAKGNILERFSAQQFPDLHSELNLSSLELGDSALYFCASSQQGAEEQYFGPGTRLTVT.

The gene calls are TRBV7-6 and TRBJ2-7; 12 nucleotides align to TRBD1. The CDR3 covers 16 residues. CDR1 SGHVS and CDR2 FNYEAQ come from the germline V gene. Germline trimming cut 1 base from V and 5 bases from J; bases unmatched to any gene: 6. CDR3 sequence reads: CASSLVAGTGGHEQYF. The CDR3 DNA sequence: TGTGCCAGCAGCTTAGTAGCCGGGACAGGGGGCCACGAGCAGTACTTC.

This chain joins TRBV5-1 and TRBJ2-5, with 7 positions matching TRBD2. The germline CDR1 and CDR2 sequences are SGHRS and YFSETQ. The CDR3 spans 13 residues. V shed 4 bases and J 5 bases; nucleotides not matched to a gene: 5. In DNA form, the CDR3 reads TGCGCCAGCAGCACGGGGGGAGGGGAGACCCAGTACTTC. Its protein product is CASSTGGGETQYF.

The rearrangement links TRBV7-2 to TRBJ2-5, with TRBD2 identical over 7 bases. This CDR3 is 15 amino acids long. Germline values: CDR1 SGHTA, CDR2 FQGNSA. V shed 3 bases and J 3 bases; nucleotides not matched to a gene: 7. The CDR3: CASSFERGREETQYF. CDR3 sequence (DNA): TGTGCCAGCAGCTTCGAGCGGGGAAGAGAAGAGACCCAGTACTTC.

V usage is TRBV18 and J usage is TRBJ1-1; TRBD1 agrees at 8 bases. The CDR3 has 16 amino acids. Trimming took 2 bases from V and 1 from J; bases not matched to a gene: 6. Germline loops: CDR1 KGHSH, CDR2 LQKENI. The CDR3 loop is CASSPTQGASNTEAFF. The CDR3 region has the DNA TGTGCCAGCTCACCAACTCAGGGGGCTTCGAACACTGAAGCTTTCTTT.

The chain employs TRBV5-1 and TRBJ2-7, with TRBD2 identical over 13 bases. V shed 4 bases and J 2 bases; nucleotides not matched to a gene: 3. The CDR3 spans 15 residues. CDR1 is SGHRS, CDR2 YFSETQ, per germline. CDR3 region: CASSRGLAGAYEQYF. The DNA of the CDR3 is TGCGCCAGCAGCCGCGGACTAGCGGGAGCCTACGAGCAGTACTTC.

The V call is TRBV6-5, the J call TRBJ2-7; the D gene is possibly TRBD2 (6 bases). Per germline, CDR1 MNHEY and CDR2 SVGAGI. V lost 5 bases to trimming and J lost 1 base, with 15 bases between them. CDR3 size: 15 residues. CDR3 region: CASSPMGGGSYEQYF. In DNA form, the CDR3 reads TGTGCCAGCAGTCCTATGGGGGGAGGATCCTACGAGCAGTACTTC.